This TCR beta chain was obtained from a study of vaccination effects on CD4 cells after COVID-19. For this clone: Its antigen remains unidentified.

Notes on the study in general: Healthy vaccinees' vaccine-induced clones included only 1 of 255 cross-reacting with common cold coronaviruses. The study had few convalescent patients and no early post-infection timepoints.

Here immunoSEQ multiplex PCR was the method, and the copy in TCRdb shows in-frame clones only, minus some. This table has fewer than 30,000 clones, about 81% appearing once. In the ViraFEST assay, antigen-specific CD4+ clonotypes were identified by expansion after peptide-pool stimulation. Investigators separated out CD4+ T cells once more than nine days of culture had passed. Vaccine recipients, nucleocapsid antibody negative, had no prior SARS-CoV-2 infection. Supplemented with 8.5 to 10 IU/ml IL-2 and 9.5 to 10 ug/ml peptides, a few million PBMC per well were kept in culture. Half of the medium was exchanged for IL-2 medium on both days 3 and 7. Germline V gene sequence: CDR1 LGHNA, CDR2 YSLEER. The CDR3 is 15 amino acids. V dropped 1 base and J dropped 0 bases, with 7 bases sitting between them.

The sequence was obtained from a human donor who received a COVID-19 vaccine. The rearrangement joins TRBV4-3 to TRBJ1-3; D remains unclear. The specimen was CD4+ T cells from PBMCs cultured with SARS-CoV-2 spike peptides, collected before COVID-19 vaccination. CDR3 sequence (DNA): TGCGCCAGCAGCCAAGCCGGGGTCTCTGGAAACACCATATATTTT. Residues: CASSQAGVSGNTIYF.